The TCR beta chain described here comes from a study of blood T cell repertoires in COVID-19. This CDR3 has 12 amino acids. The V end lost 4 bases, the J end lost 5 bases, and 6 bases lay between the germline ends. CDR1 is GTSNPN and CDR2 is SVGIG in the germline V gene (reference sequence). Assay used: immunoSEQ multiplex PCR; TCRdb lists only in-frame clones, some missing. The table includes about 60,000 clones, roughly 74% detected once. Sequenced: peripheral blood. This sequence joins TRBV30 and TRBJ1-6; the D is unclear. The source is a human donor in a cohort sampled during active COVID-19. The CDR3: CAWTGNNSPLHF. CDR3 sequence (DNA): TGTGCCTGGACAGGAAATAATTCACCCCTCCACTTT.